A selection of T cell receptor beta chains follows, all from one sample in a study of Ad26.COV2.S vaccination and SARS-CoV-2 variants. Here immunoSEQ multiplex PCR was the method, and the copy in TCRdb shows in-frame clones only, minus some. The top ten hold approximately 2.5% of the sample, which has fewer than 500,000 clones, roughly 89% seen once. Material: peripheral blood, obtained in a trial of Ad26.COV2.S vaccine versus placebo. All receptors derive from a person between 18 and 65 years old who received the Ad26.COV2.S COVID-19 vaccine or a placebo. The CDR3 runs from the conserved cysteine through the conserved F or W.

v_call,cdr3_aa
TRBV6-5,CASSYGYSDSYEQYF
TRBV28,CASSFEGTNSPLHF
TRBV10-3,CAISASRADSPLHF
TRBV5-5,CASSSFSGSADTQYF
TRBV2,CASRGRGRRHRGEETQYF
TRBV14,CASSHYNRVHYGYTF
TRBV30,CAWSLGQGVTEAFF
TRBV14,CASSQAIVLGVYQETQYF
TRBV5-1,CASSAQGSSYEQYF
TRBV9,CASSVAGGNTGELFF
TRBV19,CASSIEGHALAKNIQYF
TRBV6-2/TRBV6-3,CASSYWVLAGETQYF
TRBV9,CASSVAVDTGELFF
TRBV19,CASSIDRVGNTIYF
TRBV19,CASSLAGAGAYNEQFF
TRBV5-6,CASSTLAGGPGELFF
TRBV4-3,CASSHRYRDELELFF
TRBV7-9,CASLVLGMNTEAFF
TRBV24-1,CATRGQMNTGELFF